The clone carrying this T cell receptor beta chain has ten or more counts. Antigen specificity is unknown. The sample comes from a study of T cells after yellow fever vaccination. Study summary: Preparation used SMART-Seq v4 Ultra Low Input for the low-cell-number fractions.

The germline V gene encodes CDR1 DFQATT and CDR2 SNEGSKA (reference sequence). The V end was cut by 3 bases, the J end by 7 bases, with 13 bases between. The CDR3 extends over 12 amino acids. TCRdb fed the 5' RACE reads into MiXCR, producing one record per CDR3 protein. This table has roughly 120,000 distinct CDR3 sequences, around 7.4% appearing once. Study findings and constraints: Any FACS-sorted repertoire could hold abundant clonotypes that contaminate it from the bulk population.

This specimen consisted of CD4+ T cells sorted from PBMCs, obtained roughly 10 days after the first yellow fever vaccination. The source of this sequence is a man aged 18 to 35 who received the YFV17D yellow fever vaccine. The V gene is TRBV20-1, the J gene TRBJ2-7, with D possibly being TRBD2 (5 bases). The CDR3 loop reads CSARGVKGEQYV. The CDR3, as DNA: TGCAGTGCTAGGGGAGTTAAGGGTGAGCAGTACGTC.